This TCR beta chain was sequenced in a study of blood T cell repertoires in COVID-19 (dated by TCRdb to 2019 to 2021). About the investigation overall: Collaborator samples came from the United States, Italy and Spain and covered acute and convalescent phases of COVID-19. The dataset comprised deeply sampled blood TCRbeta repertoires from subjects exposed to, actively infected with, or recovered from COVID-19. Where available, HLA class I and class II types were obtained from metadata supplied by the sample provider rather than from assay-based typing. The prospective study material was composed of cDNA or gDNA derived from T cells, B-cell-depleted T cells, or PBMCs. The repertoires were released in a freely available public database intended as a resource for research on the immune response to SARS-CoV-2. A de-identified subject ID, COVID-19 status, age in years and sex were almost always included in the sample metadata. The samples were drawn from the first 160 participants of the ongoing ImmuneRACE study and from more than 1,000 subjects provided by 6 global collaborators. General conclusions and limits of the study: The quantity of clinical and demographic metadata differed by source and by participant and was supplied without curation.

A remark on this clone: Its antigen is still unknown. Per-base qualities were not stored, and no clone one base away is much larger.

TCRbeta CDR3 regions were amplified from genomic DNA by means of the immunoSEQ Assay, a bias-controlled multiplex PCR. Per the original workflow: The number of nucleated cells in each sample was estimated from the amplification of reference gene primers within the assay. To quantify the absolute abundance of each unique TCRbeta CDR3 rearrangement, sequence reads were collapsed and filtered. For each sample, productive Simpson clonality was calculated as the square root of Simpson's diversity index over productive rearrangements. Drawn from immuneACCESS, this table holds only the in-frame rearrangements with V and J called that TCRdb kept. Clones are partly lost; checked studies trace under half to an unresolved V gene and leave the rest unexplained. V and J calls plus clone size are reproduced from that table; the DNA served to infer D and trimming. Across this sample there are 100,000 to 110,000 clones, with roughly 84% seen only once. Of the sample, 7% to 9.5% is held by the ten largest clones.

The collaborating institutions used their own protocols to collect whole blood in K2EDTA tubes. For TCRbeta analysis, collaborators shipped samples as frozen whole blood, isolated PBMCs, or DNA extracted from either of those sample types. CDR1 and CDR2 were assigned from the germline V gene as MNHEY and SVGAGI. The CDR3 covers 14 residues, taking in both the cysteine and the phenylalanine. The kept DNA is CDR3 alone, 42 bases in frame from the first base. Clipping removes 6 bases from V and 4 bases from J, with 4 as the unmatched junction base count. The sequence joins TRBV6-5 to TRBJ2-5, with TRBD1 identical over 11 junction bases. Sequenced sample: peripheral blood. This receptor was obtained from a man aged 25 to 40 in a cohort sampled during active COVID-19. The DNA is TGTGCCAGCAGCCCCGGGACAGGGGGAGAGACCCAGTACTTC. Its translation is CASSPGTGGETQYF.